Following are 17 T cell receptor beta chains from one sample sequenced in a study of cytotoxic CD8 clonotypes in ibrutinib-treated CLL. The protocol was immunoSEQ multiplex PCR, while the TCRdb copy is restricted to in-frame clones and leaves out a portion. The table has roughly 220,000 clones, more than 75% seen once. The sample in question was PBMCs, obtained after 12 months of ibrutinib treatment. Receptor source: a human donor with chronic lymphocytic leukemia.

This chain uses TRBV6-6 with TRBJ2-1, with 10 bases fitting TRBD2. Germline loops: CDR1 MNHNY, CDR2 SVGAGI (reference sequence). Trimming cost V 3 bases and J 8 bases; bases outside gene matches: 7. This CDR3 contains 15 residues. Here the CDR3 reads CASSYIGTSEDEQFF. As DNA, the CDR3 is TGTGCCAGCAGTTATATTGGGACTAGCGAGGATGAGCAGTTCTTC.

The CDR3 here is CASGAGVDYGYTF. CDR3 DNA: TGTGCCAGTGGTGCGGGGGTGGACTATGGCTACACCTTC. The V and J genes are TRBV19 and TRBJ1-2, with D possibly matching TRBD1 (5 bases). Per the germline V gene, CDR1 is LNHDA and CDR2 is SQIVND (reference sequence). The V and J ends lost 8 bases and 3 bases respectively, with 13 bases between them. This CDR3 is 13 amino acids long.

The rearrangement joins TRBV30 to TRBJ2-1; 13 bases align to TRBD2. The germline gives CDR1 GTSNPN, CDR2 SVGIG (reference sequence). This CDR3 is built from 17 residues. V lost 0 bases to trimming and J lost 3 bases; unmatched junction nucleotides: 5. CDR3 protein: CAWSVTRTSGSYNEQFF. The CDR3 DNA is TGTGCCTGGAGTGTCACCAGGACTAGCGGGAGCTACAATGAGCAGTTCTTC.

This chain links TRBV19 with TRBJ2-6; weak D call: TRBD1 (6 bases). The ends were cut back, 6 bases at V and 2 bases at J, with 14 bases in the middle. CDR3 length: 16 amino acids. The V gene's germline CDR1 is LNHDA and CDR2 SQIVND (reference sequence). CDR3 bases: TGTGCCAGTAGACCCTCGAAGGGGGCTGGGGCCAACGTCCTGACTTTC. Its protein is CASRPSKGAGANVLTF.

This clone was counted a single time. The chain is built from TRBV2 and TRBJ2-2, with no clear D. Germline V gene sequence: CDR1 SNHLY, CDR2 FYNNEI. Trimming shortened V by 4 bases and J by 0 bases, and 9 bases separated the two germline ends. CDR3 length: 15 amino acids. The DNA for the CDR3 is TGTGCCAGCAGTGGAACCCCACCGAACACCGGGGAGCTGTTTTTT. This encodes CASSGTPPNTGELFF. The full variable domain, with the rest looked up from reference TRBV2 and TRBJ2-2, is EPEVTQTPSHQVTQMGQEVILRCVPISNHLYFYWYRQILGQKVEFLVSFYNNEISEKSEIFDDQFSVERPDGSNFTLKIRSTKLEDSAMYFCASSGTPPNTGELFFGEGSRLTVL.

This chain links TRBV10-3 with TRBJ2-1; 13 bases are shared with TRBD2. V lost 0 bases to trimming and J lost 6 bases; unmatched junction nucleotides: 8. CDR1 and CDR2 (germline): ENHRY, SYGVKD. This CDR3 is 18 amino acids long. CDR3 protein: CAISESILTSGRVNEQFF. CDR3 sequence (DNA): TGTGCCATCAGTGAGTCGATACTTACTAGCGGGAGGGTCAATGAGCAGTTCTTC.

V and J are TRBV30 and TRBJ1-6, with unresolved D. The V end was cut by 0 bases, the J end by 8 bases, with 8 bases between. Per germline, CDR1 GTSNPN and CDR2 SVGIG (reference sequence). This CDR3 comprises 13 residues. The CDR3 protein is CAWSVLDYSPLHF. The CDR3 DNA reads TGTGCCTGGAGTGTATTAGATTATTCACCCCTCCACTTT.

CDR3: CASSGIGQGNSPLHF. The CDR3 region has the DNA TGTGCCAGTAGTGGAATCGGACAGGGGAATTCACCCCTCCACTTT. This chain uses TRBV19 with TRBJ1-6, with 9 positions matching TRBD1. Losses at the gene ends were 5 bases for V and 7 bases for J; bases not matched to a gene: 6. Germline CDR1 reads LNHDA; CDR2 reads SQIVND (reference sequence). This CDR3 contains 15 residues.

This sequence joins TRBV5-4 and TRBJ2-5, with D possibly matching TRBD2 (6 bases). This CDR3 is 13 amino acids long. V lost 3 bases, J lost 5 bases, and 11 bases lay in between. Per the germline V gene, CDR1 is SGHNT and CDR2 is YYREEE (reference sequence). Here the CDR3 DNA reads TGTGCCAGCAGCTCCCAGGAGGGCGAGACCCAGTACTTC. Translation: CASSSQEGETQYF.

This clone was recorded once. The rearrangement joins TRBV7-6 to TRBJ2-2; TRBD2 matches 7 bases. Germline loops: CDR1 SGHVS, CDR2 FNYEAQ. After removal of 2 bases from V and 4 bases from J, the junction contained 4 bases not matched to a gene. There are 15 residues in the CDR3. CDR3 protein: CASSLRTSGTGELFF. In DNA form, the CDR3 reads TGTGCCAGCAGCTTAAGGACTAGTGGCACCGGGGAGCTGTTTTTT.

The chain joins TRBV7-3 to TRBJ2-1, with D possibly TRBD1 on 6 matching bases. V dropped 1 base and J dropped 2 bases, with 9 bases sitting between them. The CDR3 runs 15 residues. Germline loops: CDR1 SGHTA, CDR2 FQGTGA. The CDR3 here is CASSLIQGAYNEQFF. CDR3 DNA: TGTGCCAGCAGCTTAATACAGGGAGCCTACAATGAGCAGTTCTTC.

The rearrangement uses TRBV14 and TRBJ1-2; unclear D gene. The V gene lost 3 bases and the J gene lost 0 bases, with 14 bases spanning the gap. Germline V gives CDR1 SGHDN, CDR2 FVKESK. The CDR3 has 16 residues. CDR3: CASSQASLAPNYGYTF. CDR3 sequence (DNA): TGTGCCAGCAGCCAGGCGTCACTAGCACCTAACTATGGCTACACCTTC.

The chain has TRBV7-9 and TRBJ2-2; possible D gene TRBD2, 6 bases. CDR3 length: 14 amino acids. Trimming shortened V by 3 bases and J by 5 bases, and 10 bases separated the two germline ends. From germline, CDR1 is SEHNR and CDR2 FQNEAQ (reference sequence). CDR3 sequence reads: CASSFRERTGELFF. The CDR3 region has the DNA TGTGCCAGCAGCTTCCGGGAGCGGACCGGGGAGCTGTTTTTT.

This clone was seen more than once but under ten times. The genes are TRBV5-6 and TRBJ1-5; D unclear. This CDR3 comprises 16 residues. V was clipped by 2 bases and J by 0 bases, with 12 bases between them. CDR1 SGHDT and CDR2 YYEEEE come from the germline V gene. CDR3 in amino acids: CASSLTGGYSNQPQHF. As DNA, the CDR3 is TGTGCCAGCAGCTTAACGGGAGGCTATAGCAATCAGCCCCAGCATTTT.

The chain employs TRBV5-1 and TRBJ1-4; no clear D. Germline assignment: CDR1 SGHRS and CDR2 YFSETQ. V lost 2 bases and J lost 1, with 9 bases in between. This CDR3 has 15 residues. In DNA, the CDR3 is TGCGCCAGCAGCTTAGGTATTGGAACTAATGAAAAACTGTTTTTT. This codes for CASSLGIGTNEKLFF.

Of note for this clone: Additional DNA sequences in this sample encode the identical CDR3. The chain couples TRBV18 to TRBJ2-5; D gene uncertain. V was shortened by 3 bases and J by 5 bases, with 4 bases between the two germline ends. CDR1 is KGHSH, CDR2 LQKENI, per germline. This CDR3 region has 11 residues. The CDR3 sequence is CASSPLETQYF. The CDR3, as DNA: TGTGCCAGCTCACCCCTGGAGACCCAGTACTTC.

V gene TRBV30 combines with J gene TRBJ1-4; D is perhaps TRBD1 (5 bases). V was trimmed by 4 bases and J by 7 bases, leaving 10 bases between them. The CDR3 runs to 12 residues. Germline V gene lookup returns CDR1 GTSNPN and CDR2 SVGIG (reference sequence). CDR3 amino acids: CAWNRRGEKLFF. CDR3 in DNA: TGTGCCTGGAACAGGCGAGGTGAAAAACTGTTTTTT.